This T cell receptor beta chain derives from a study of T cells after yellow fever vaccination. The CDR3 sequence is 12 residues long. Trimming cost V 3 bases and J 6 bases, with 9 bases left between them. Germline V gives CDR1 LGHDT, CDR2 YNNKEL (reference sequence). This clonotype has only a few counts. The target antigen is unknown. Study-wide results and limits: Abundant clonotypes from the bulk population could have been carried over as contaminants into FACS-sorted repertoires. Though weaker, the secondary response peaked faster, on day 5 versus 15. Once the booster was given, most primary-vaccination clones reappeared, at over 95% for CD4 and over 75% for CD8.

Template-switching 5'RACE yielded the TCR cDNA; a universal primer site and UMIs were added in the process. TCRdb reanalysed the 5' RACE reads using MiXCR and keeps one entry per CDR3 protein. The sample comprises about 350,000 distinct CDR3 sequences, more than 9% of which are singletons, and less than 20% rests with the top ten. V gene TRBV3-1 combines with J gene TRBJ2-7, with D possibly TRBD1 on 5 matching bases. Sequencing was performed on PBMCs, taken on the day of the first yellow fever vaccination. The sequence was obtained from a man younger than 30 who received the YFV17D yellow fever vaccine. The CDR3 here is CASSQTEGEQYF. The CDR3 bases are TGTGCCAGCAGCCAGACAGAAGGCGAGCAGTACTTC.